This T cell receptor (beta chain) was retrieved from a study of T cell repertoires in cytomegalovirus infection. The length of the CDR3 is 16 residues. V gave up 0 bases and J gave up 0 bases, with 9 bases separating them. CDR1 is MNHEY, CDR2 SVGEGT, per germline. TCRdb reprocessed the reads via MiXCR and lists one record per CDR3 protein. This table has about 360,000 distinct CDR3 sequences, 34% appearing once. This clonotype was counted only a few times. Its antigen remains unknown. The chain combines TRBV6-2 or TRBV6-3 with TRBJ2-1; no clear D gene. The sequence was obtained from a human donor in good health (CMV status not recorded). Some clones in this sample may be carry-over from other donors' samples. The specimen comprised cultured PBMCs, sampled from culture after CMV antigen stimulation. The CDR3 bases are TGTGCCAGCAGTTACTCTGTCTGGCGCTCCTACAATGAGCAGTTCTTC. It yields the protein CASSYSVWRSYNEQFF.